This T cell receptor (beta chain) was documented in a study of T cells in Graves' hyperthyroidism and ophthalmopathy. Study results and caveats: By a 13 V-J model, ophthalmopathy was set apart from stable hyperthyroidism. Blood also contained most expanded thyroid clonotypes above 0.001.

The CDR3 has 12 amino acids. CDR1 is SGHDT and CDR2 is YYEEEE in the germline V gene. The ends were cut back, 1 base at V and 13 bases at J, with 12 bases in the middle. What was amplified from RNA transcripts were TCR beta CDR3 regions. With the HTBI primer set, the TCR CDR3 went through a first round of RT-PCR. One entry per CDR3 protein, called by TCRdb with MiXCR from the multiplex PCR reads. The table shows about 400,000 distinct CDR3 sequences, with 15% occurring only once. There are a few counts of this clonotype. No antigen is known for it. Newly diagnosed hyperthyroidism, duration under 2 months, in patients aged 18 to 65.

The material sequenced was blood. The V and J genes are TRBV5-6 and TRBJ2-1; D gene uncertain. The sequence derives from a woman in her twenties or thirties with Graves' hyperthyroidism. CDR3 protein: CASSLYRMSQFF. CDR3 nucleotide sequence: TGTGCCAGCAGCTTGTACAGAATGAGTCAGTTCTTC. Full variable domain (missing parts from reference TRBV5-6 and TRBJ2-1): DAGVTQSPTHLIKTRGQQVTLRCSPKSGHDTVSWYQQALGQGPQFIFQYYEEEERQRGNFPDRFSGHQFPNYSSELNVNALLLGDSALYLCASSLYRMSQFFGPGTRLTVL.